This T cell receptor (beta chain) was captured by sequencing in a study of blood T cell repertoires in COVID-19. On the study more broadly: Some COVID-19 samples were acute and others convalescent; all came from the United States, Italy and Spain. PBMCs, B-cell-depleted T cells, or T cells provided the cDNA or gDNA that made up the material.

Trimming left V 2 bases short and J 3 bases short, with 10 bases between. The V gene's germline CDR1 is SGHTA and CDR2 FQGTGA. CDR3 length: 14 residues. Using immunoSEQ multiplex PCR, the repertoire was profiled, and TCRdb retains in-frame clones only, with some absent. The table has 100,000 to 150,000 clones, approximately 83% seen once. Specimen: peripheral blood. The origin of this receptor is a man aged 80 or over with active or convalescent COVID-19. The chain combines TRBV7-3 with TRBJ1-2; D is unresolved. CDR3 in DNA: TGTGCCAGCAGCTTAGACGTAACAGACTATGGCTACACCTTC. Translating it yields CASSLDVTDYGYTF.